These T cell receptor beta chains were read from a single sample in a study of technical replicates of blood from a handful of donors. The data were produced by immunoSEQ multiplex PCR, yet TCRdb's version contains in-frame clones alone and is incomplete. This sample carries roughly 50,000 clones, about 96% of them seen once, and the ten largest clones take about 3%. The specimen sequenced was PBMCs. The origin of the receptors is a human donor in good health. Some clones in this sample may be carry-over from other donors' samples. Each CDR3 is given with its conserved first and last residue. D genes are given only for firm matches. A clone size is listed for some rows: how often the clone was seen (once, few, many), or a class if it is expanded.

j_gene: TRBJ1-5
abundance: .
v_gene: TRBV2
d_gene: .
CDR3aa: CASSGAHSQPQHF
CDR3nt: TGTGCCAGCAGTGGGGCTCACAGTCAGCCCCAGCATTTT

j_gene: TRBJ2-5
abundance: .
v_gene: TRBV18
d_gene: TRBD1
CDR3aa: CASSPPGQQETQYF
CDR3nt: TGTGCCAGCTCACCACCGGGACAGCAGGAGACCCAGTACTTC

j_gene: TRBJ1-5
abundance: .
v_gene: TRBV19
d_gene: TRBD1
CDR3aa: CASSPKDRGSNQPQHF
CDR3nt: TGTGCCAGTAGTCCCAAGGACAGGGGAAGCAATCAGCCCCAGCATTTT

j_gene: TRBJ1-2
abundance: few
v_gene: TRBV30
d_gene: .
CDR3aa: CARVSRSGYTF
CDR3nt: TGTGCCCGGGTGAGCCGGTCGGGCTACACCTTC

j_gene: TRBJ2-1
abundance: .
v_gene: TRBV6-5
d_gene: TRBD2
CDR3aa: CASRDRGLAYEQFF
CDR3nt: TGTGCCAGCAGAGACAGAGGACTAGCCTATGAGCAGTTCTTC

j_gene: TRBJ2-3
abundance: .
v_gene: TRBV4-1
d_gene: .
CDR3aa: CASSQVSDTQYF
CDR3nt: TGCGCCAGCAGCCAAGTGTCTGATACGCAGTATTTT

j_gene: TRBJ1-3
abundance: .
v_gene: TRBV18
d_gene: TRBD1
CDR3aa: CASSPTGVVHTIYF
CDR3nt: TGTGCCAGCTCACCTACAGGGGTGGTACACACCATATATTTT

j_gene: TRBJ1-2
abundance: .
v_gene: TRBV6-1
d_gene: .
CDR3aa: CAIRPSGDYGYTF
CDR3nt: TGTGCCATTCGACCGTCCGGAGACTATGGCTACACCTTC

j_gene: TRBJ2-5
abundance: .
v_gene: TRBV7-2
d_gene: TRBD2
CDR3aa: CASSLDGLAEETQYF
CDR3nt: TGTGCCAGCAGCTTAGATGGACTAGCAGAAGAGACCCAGTACTTC

j_gene: TRBJ2-4
abundance: .
v_gene: TRBV2
d_gene: TRBD2
CDR3aa: CASSEARTSGSNIQYF
CDR3nt: TGTGCCAGCAGTGAAGCCAGGACTAGCGGGAGTAACATTCAGTACTTC

j_gene: TRBJ1-1
abundance: once
v_gene: TRBV6-5
d_gene: TRBD1
CDR3aa: CASIPGGKGTEAFF
CDR3nt: TGTGCCAGCATCCCAGGGGGGAAGGGCACTGAAGCTTTCTTT

j_gene: TRBJ2-7
abundance: .
v_gene: TRBV4-3
d_gene: TRBD2
CDR3aa: CASSQDIAGSYEQYF
CDR3nt: TGCGCCAGCAGCCAAGATATAGCGGGATCCTACGAGCAGTACTTC

j_gene: TRBJ2-3
abundance: .
v_gene: TRBV6-5
d_gene: .
CDR3aa: CASSYGGWTDTQYF
CDR3nt: TGTGCCAGCAGTTACGGAGGGTGGACAGATACGCAGTATTTT

j_gene: TRBJ1-2
abundance: .
v_gene: TRBV6-4
d_gene: .
CDR3aa: CASSINRESATGYTF
CDR3nt: TGTGCCAGCAGTATAAACAGGGAATCGGCTACTGGCTACACCTTC

j_gene: TRBJ2-1
abundance: .
v_gene: TRBV13
d_gene: TRBD1
CDR3aa: CASSHFSGQGSSHEQFF
CDR3nt: TGTGCCAGCAGCCACTTCTCGGGACAGGGCTCTAGCCATGAGCAGTTCTTC

j_gene: TRBJ1-2
abundance: .
v_gene: TRBV27
d_gene: .
CDR3aa: CASSLSWVSSGGYTF
CDR3nt: TGTGCCAGCAGTTTATCGTGGGTCTCCTCAGGGGGCTACACCTTC

j_gene: TRBJ1-5
abundance: .
v_gene: TRBV12-5
d_gene: TRBD1
CDR3aa: CASGLVIYGTGVRQPQHF
CDR3nt: TGTGCTAGTGGTTTGGTTATCTACGGGACAGGGGTGAGACAGCCCCAGCATTTT